The rows below give T cell receptor beta chains drawn from one sample of a study of blood T cell repertoires in COVID-19. Only in-frame clones appear in the TCRdb table, and some are missing; sequencing was by immunoSEQ multiplex PCR. The table records more than 65,000 clones, 80% to 90% of them present only once. Material for sequencing was peripheral blood. The receptors were sampled from a man aged 50 or older with active COVID-19. Both conserved end residues are part of each CDR3. The D gene is left open where the match is weak. Clone size, where shown, is once, few, many, or a class for clones that have expanded.

J gene	D gene	V gene	clone size	CDR3 protein	CDR3 DNA
TRBJ2-1	TRBD2	TRBV13	-	CASSFTPGIAAGDEQFF	TGTGCCAGCAGCTTCACCCCAGGGATCGCAGCGGGGGATGAGCAGTTCTTC
TRBJ1-2	-	TRBV11-2	once	CASSLDGSGEGGYTF	TGTGCCAGCAGCTTAGATGGCTCAGGGGAAGGCGGCTACACCTTC
TRBJ2-1	TRBD1	TRBV9	-	CASSPTGTVSSYNEQFF	TGTGCCAGCAGCCCAACCGGGACAGTGAGCTCCTACAATGAGCAGTTCTTC
TRBJ1-1	-	TRBV10-3	-	CAISQADENTEAFF	TGTGCCATCAGTCAGGCCGACGAGAACACTGAAGCTTTCTTT
TRBJ2-4	TRBD1	TRBV19	once	CASRTTGGLAKNIQYF	TGTGCCAGCCGTACTACAGGGGGACTAGCCAAAAACATTCAGTACTTC
TRBJ2-3	-	TRBV11-2	-	CASSLVGGGSTDTQYF	TGTGCCAGCAGCTTAGTGGGCGGGGGCAGCACAGATACGCAGTATTTT
TRBJ2-2	TRBD1	TRBV28	-	CASSRTDPGTASSGELFF	TGTGCCAGCAGCCGAACTGACCCCGGGACAGCTTCTTCCGGGGAGCTGTTTTTT
TRBJ1-3	-	TRBV21-1	-	CASSPLSGTGFPLSGNTIYF	TGTGCCAGCAGCCCCCTGAGTGGGACAGGGTTCCCCCTTTCTGGAAACACCATATATTTT
TRBJ2-3	TRBD2	TRBV4-1	-	CASSNQAGAGTDTQYF	TGCGCCAGCAGCAATCAAGCGGGAGCGGGCACAGATACGCAGTATTTT
TRBJ2-5	TRBD1	TRBV19	-	CASKSRGPETQYF	TGTGCCAGTAAATCCAGGGGGCCCGAGACCCAGTACTTC
TRBJ1-2	-	TRBV5-5	-	CASSLEVEPYGYTF	TGTGCCAGCAGCTTAGAGGTGGAACCTTATGGCTACACCTTC
TRBJ2-3	TRBD1	TRBV18	-	CASSPAGGADTQYF	TGTGCCAGCTCACCGGCAGGGGGCGCAGATACGCAGTATTTT